This T cell receptor (beta chain) was recorded in a study of T-cell reconstitution after alpha-beta-depleted transplantation in children. Study-wide points: The origin of high day-60 TCRbeta diversity in some patients lay in surviving recipient T cells and thymic progenitors. When one year had passed after transplant, most T-cell counts and diversity came from newly produced T cells. Several hundred rapidly expanded clones from non-depleted graft cells reportedly supplied alpha-beta T cells about two months post-transplant.

On this clonotype itself: What it recognizes is unknown.

As it was prepared, the TCRbeta library received unique molecular identifiers. TCRdb fed the PCR reads into MiXCR, producing one record per CDR3 protein. The table shows 530,000 or so distinct CDR3 sequences, with approximately 30% occurring only once. The specimen was PBMCs, collected before TCRalphabeta/CD19-depleted stem cell transplant. The TCR originated in a boy in the first two years of life with Wiskott-Aldrich syndrome, due to receive a stem cell transplant.

The CDR3 spells CASSFVSVPRSYEQYF. CDR3 DNA: TGTGCCAGCAGCTTTGTTTCTGTCCCGCGCTCCTACGAGCAGTACTTC. The rearrangement joins TRBV7-2 to TRBJ2-7; D remains unclear. CDR1 is SGHTA, CDR2 FQGNSA, per germline. CDR3 size: 16 residues. V lost 3 bases, J lost 0 bases, and 15 bases lay in between.